These 15 T cell receptor beta chains were all obtained from the same sample, sequenced in a study of T-cell reconstitution after alpha-beta-depleted transplantation in children. Preparation of the TCRbeta library was carried out with unique molecular identifiers. TCRdb re-called the PCR reads with MiXCR, one entry per CDR3 protein. The profile shows approximately 500,000 distinct CDR3 sequences, over 9.5% of them singletons. The material sequenced was PBMCs, taken before TCRalphabeta/CD19-depleted stem cell transplant. These receptor sequences come from a child aged 2 to 9 with inherited bone marrow failure, due to receive a stem cell transplant.

This clonotype was recorded many times. The chain couples TRBV12-3 or TRBV12-4 to TRBJ2-7, with 10 positions matching TRBD1. CDR3 length equals 15 residues. V gave up 6 bases and J gave up 5 bases; unmatched junction bases: 10. The CDR3 DNA follows: TGTGCCAGCAGCCCCGGGACAGGGGATGTCCACGAGCAGTACTTC. It translates to CASSPGTGDVHEQYF.

This clonotype turned up a few times. The chain uses TRBV4-3 and TRBJ2-1; 7 bases fit TRBD1. This CDR3 has 16 amino acids. The germline gives CDR1 LGHNA, CDR2 YSLEER. The V segment lost 0 bases and the J segment 0 bases; nucleotides outside the gene matches: 2. This chain's CDR3 is CASSQEDRSSYNEQFF. The CDR3, as DNA: TGCGCCAGCAGCCAAGAGGACAGGAGCTCCTACAATGAGCAGTTCTTC.

The rearrangement uses TRBV19 and TRBJ1-2; D is ambiguous. CDR3 length: 14 residues. V was pared by 6 bases and J by 2 bases, with 13 bases between. Germline V gives CDR1 LNHDA, CDR2 SQIVND (reference sequence). The CDR3 DNA reads as TGTGCCAGTAGCTTTTCCAGCTTCAACTATGGCTACACCTTC. Translated, it gives CASSFSSFNYGYTF.

This chain connects TRBV24-1 to TRBJ2-5, with TRBD2 matching over 9 bases. CDR1 and CDR2 (germline): KGHDR, SFDVKD. V dropped 0 bases and J dropped 5; count of bases not matched to a gene: 6. CDR3 size: 16 residues. CDR3: CATSDLTSGSTETQYF. The DNA for the CDR3 is TGTGCCACCAGTGATTTGACTAGCGGGTCAACGGAGACCCAGTACTTC.

In DNA, the CDR3 is TGTGCCACCAGCGGGCAACAGGGGACCACTGAAGCTTTCTTT. It specifies CATSGQQGTTEAFF. The chain uses TRBV15 and TRBJ1-1; TRBD1 aligns across 7 bases. The CDR3 extends over 14 amino acids. Trimming removed 5 bases from V and 4 bases from J; junction bases left unmatched: 7. Germline CDR1 LNHNV, CDR2 YYDKDF (reference sequence).

Ten or more counts support this clonotype. The V call is TRBV4-3, the J call TRBJ2-7; D gene ambiguous. The CDR3 runs 15 residues. The ends were cut back, 3 bases at V and 0 bases at J, with 12 bases in the middle. Germline lookup yields CDR1 LGHNA and CDR2 YSLEER. DNA of the CDR3: TGCGCCAGCAGCCATGCCTACGGATCCTCCTACGAGCAGTACTTC. It codes for CASSHAYGSSYEQYF.

Points on this clonotype: An end of the junction does not agree with germline; a read error may underlie this. The chain recombines TRBV5-6 with TRBJ2-1, with 9 positions matching TRBD1. The CDR3 is made up of 16 amino acids. CDR1 and CDR2 (germline): SGHDT, YYEEEE. The CDR3 DNA reads TGTGCCTGCAGCTCCCCGGGACAGGGATCTTACAATGAGCAGTTCTTC. Its translation: CACSSPGQGSYNEQFF.

The chain recombines TRBV20-1 with TRBJ2-1; a weak D match, TRBD1 (6 bases). Trimming shortened V by 0 bases and J by 4 bases, and 10 bases separated the two germline ends. This CDR3 is 14 amino acids long. Germline values: CDR1 DFQATT, CDR2 SNEGSKA (reference sequence). CDR3 bases: TGCAGTGCTAGAGATCCTGGACAGTACAATGAGCAGTTCTTC. This translates into CSARDPGQYNEQFF.

This clonotype was seen repeatedly, ten times or more. V and J are TRBV20-1 and TRBJ1-2; D gene uncertain. The germline V and J ends were trimmed by 6 bases and 4 bases, with 12 bases remaining between them. This CDR3 is 12 amino acids long. The germline CDR1 and CDR2 sequences are DFQATT and SNEGSKA (reference sequence). DNA for the CDR3: TGCAGTGCCCCTACGGGGTTCTATGGCTACACCTTC. Translating it yields CSAPTGFYGYTF.

This clonotype has ten or more counts. This chain joins TRBV18 and TRBJ2-4, with D unresolved. V was cut by 1 base and J by 0 bases, with 1 base left in between. The CDR3 spans 13 residues. The germline CDR1 and CDR2 sequences are KGHSH and LQKENI. The CDR3 loop is CASSPLAKNIQYF. The CDR3 DNA reads TGTGCCAGCTCACCACTAGCCAAAAACATTCAGTACTTC.

There are many counts of this clonotype. The rearrangement uses TRBV27 and TRBJ2-7; maybe TRBD2 (6 bases). The germline V and J ends were trimmed by 3 bases and 2 bases, with 11 bases remaining between them. Per germline, CDR1 MNHEY and CDR2 SMNVEV (reference sequence). The length of the CDR3 is 14 residues. CDR3 coding DNA: TGTGCCAGCAGTTTTCGGGGGAGCCCCTACGAGCAGTACTTC. Encoded protein: CASSFRGSPYEQYF.

The sample holds many counts of this clonotype. The chain uses TRBV27 and TRBJ1-2, with D perhaps matching TRBD1 (6 bases). CDR1 and CDR2 (germline): MNHEY, SMNVEV (reference sequence). Trimming cost V 7 bases and J 5 bases, with 14 bases left between them. This CDR3 has 13 amino acids. The CDR3 protein is CASKKGVGYGYTF. The CDR3 DNA sequence: TGTGCCAGCAAGAAGGGGGTCGGGTATGGCTACACCTTC.

This clonotype was seen many times. The chain combines TRBV20-1 with TRBJ2-4, with D uncertain. From germline, CDR1 is DFQATT and CDR2 SNEGSKA (reference sequence). The length of the CDR3 is 13 residues. V lost 6 bases and J lost 3, with 12 bases in between. The CDR3 DNA sequence: TGCAGTGCCCCGGAAAGGGTCAAAAACATTCAGTACTTC. It encodes CSAPERVKNIQYF.

There are many counts of this clonotype. This chain connects TRBV7-9 to TRBJ2-1, with 8 nucleotides matching TRBD1. The CDR3 runs 16 residues. Germline loops: CDR1 SEHNR, CDR2 FQNEAQ (reference sequence). V was clipped by 5 bases and J by 0 bases; unmatched bases: 6. For the CDR3, the DNA is TGTGCCAGCAGCGTTAGACAGGGGAGCTCCTACAATGAGCAGTTCTTC. It codes for CASSVRQGSSYNEQFF.

This clonotype was counted ten times or more. The J gene is TRBJ2-3, the V gene TRBV28; 11 nucleotides agree with TRBD1. The CDR3 has 16 amino acids. The ends lost 4 bases at V and 3 bases at J; junction bases unmatched: 6. CDR1 is MDHEN, CDR2 SYDVKM, per germline. This chain's CDR3 is CASSSGQGGETDTQYF. CDR3 nucleotide sequence: TGTGCCAGCAGTTCGGGACAGGGGGGAGAGACAGATACGCAGTATTTT.